These 8 T cell receptor beta chains originate from one sample sequenced in a study of blood T cell repertoires in COVID-19. This table comes from immunoSEQ multiplex PCR, and its TCRdb copy is limited to in-frame clones, with some not included. The table lists approximately 220,000 clones, approximately 91% of them singletons. Sequencing input: peripheral blood. The origin of the receptors is a man aged 40-55 years with acute or convalescent COVID-19.

This rearrangement joins TRBV7-2 to TRBJ2-7; D not certain. The CDR3 covers 14 residues. Germline-derived CDR1 and CDR2 are SGHTA and FQGNSA. V lost 5 bases and J lost 0, with 11 bases in between. CDR3 nucleotides: TGTGCCAGCAGCCCACTGCTCCTCTCCTACGAGCAGTACTTC. Its translation is CASSPLLLSYEQYF. Based on the CDR3 plus reference TRBV7-2 and TRBJ2-7, the full variable domain is GAGVSQSPSNKVTEKGKDVELRCDPISGHTALYWYRQSLGQGLEFLIYFQGNSAPDKSGLPSDRFSAERTGGSVSTLTIQRTQQEDSAVYLCASSPLLLSYEQYFGPGTRLTVT.

The V call is TRBV6-5, the J call TRBJ1-1; maybe TRBD1 (6 bases). The V gene's germline CDR1 is MNHEY and CDR2 SVGAGI. This CDR3 contains 13 residues. Trimming left V 8 bases short and J 0 bases short, with 10 bases between. Here the CDR3 DNA reads TGTGCCAGCCCGGGACACCTGAACACTGAAGCTTTCTTT. Translating gives CASPGHLNTEAFF.

The chain couples TRBV9 to TRBJ2-1; possible D gene TRBD2, 6 bases. The CDR3 has 14 residues. The germline V and J ends were trimmed by 3 bases and 4 bases, with 11 bases remaining between them. Germline CDR1 reads SGDLS; CDR2 reads YYNGEE. CDR3 region: CASSARDYYNEQFF. The CDR3 coding sequence is TGTGCCAGCAGCGCGCGGGATTATTACAATGAGCAGTTCTTC. Looking up the rest from reference TRBV9 and TRBJ2-1 gives the full variable domain: DSGVTQTPKHLITATGQRVTLRCSPRSGDLSVYWYQQSLDQGLQFLIQYYNGEERAKGNILERFSAQQFPDLHSELNLSSLELGDSALYFCASSARDYYNEQFFGPGTRLTVL.

This rearrangement joins TRBV28 to TRBJ1-2; tentatively, D is TRBD1 (5 bases). The CDR3 is 15 residues long. Germline V gene sequence: CDR1 MDHEN, CDR2 SYDVKM. Trimming cost V 8 bases and J 8 bases, with 24 bases left between them. The CDR3, as DNA: TGTGCCAGCGATTGGGGACGGGGGGGGATACGAGGCTACACCTTC. As protein: CASDWGRGGIRGYTF.

CDR3 protein: CASSLTGAYEQYF. The CDR3 DNA reads as TGTGCCAGCAGTTTGACAGGGGCCTACGAGCAGTACTTC. The gene calls are TRBV12-3 or TRBV12-4 and TRBJ2-7; TRBD1 aligns across 8 bases. The CDR3 is 13 residues long. The J segment lost 2 bases and the V segment lost 3 bases, leaving 0 bases of the junction unmatched.

The J gene is TRBJ2-7, the V gene TRBV7-2; D is possibly TRBD1 (6 bases). V lost 3 bases to trimming and J lost 4 bases, with 16 bases between them. This CDR3 spans 15 amino acids. CDR1 is SGHTA, CDR2 FQGNSA, per germline. The CDR3 DNA is TGTGCCAGCAGCTTGGGGGACATCTTAGAATACGAGCAGTACTTC. Translating gives CASSLGDILEYEQYF.

The rearrangement links TRBV4-2 to TRBJ1-2, with a weak D call TRBD1 (5 bases). The CDR3 sequence is 16 residues long. CDR1 LGHNA and CDR2 YNFKEQ come from the germline V gene. The ends were cut back, 3 bases at V and 8 bases at J, with 22 bases in the middle. Here the CDR3 DNA reads TGTGCCAGCAGCCAGAGTGGACTAACCGGGACCTGGGGCTACACCTTC. It is translated as CASSQSGLTGTWGYTF.

This chain joins TRBV7-2 and TRBJ1-2; a weak D match, TRBD1 (5 bases). V shed 5 bases and J shed 3 bases, with 25 bases lying between them. CDR1 and CDR2 from the germline V gene are SGHTA and FQGNSA. The CDR3 totals 18 residues. CDR3 sequence: CASSLSVRGFRIYYGYTF. DNA for the CDR3: TGTGCCAGCAGCCTTAGTGTTAGGGGTTTTAGGATATACTATGGCTACACCTTC.